The 21 T cell receptor beta chains listed next were all sequenced from one sample in a study of beta chain features in type 1 diabetes. Of the isolated RNA, all was reverse transcribed, and so the sequenced material was expressed TCRB transcripts. The table came from immunoSEQ multiplex PCR; TCRdb's copy has only in-frame clones and leaves some out. The top ten hold under 0.04% of the sample, which has under 450,000 clones, approximately 15% seen once. The specimen sequenced was naive CD4+ T cells from blood. Every receptor here comes from a man younger than 40 in good health.

This rearrangement joins TRBV21-1 to TRBJ1-2; the table's D call of TRBD1 was not tested on the DNA. TRBV21-1 is listed as a pseudogene. The CDR3 has 15 amino acids. The CDR3 reads CASSAKDRDNHGYTF. The DNA of the CDR3 is TGTGCCAGCAGCGCGAAAGACAGGGATAATCACGGCTACACCTTC.

Only a few counts were recorded for this clone. The junction and the germline gene differ at one end; a read error may be behind it. This chain links TRBV5-6 with TRBJ2-7; D gene ambiguous. From germline, CDR1 is SGHDT and CDR2 YYEEEE. The CDR3 is 16 residues long. CDR3 coding DNA: TGTGCCAGCAGCTTGGGCCTGGCTAGTACGCACACCGCAGGAAAATTC. Encoded protein: CASSLGLASTHTAGKF.

This clone has a handful of counts. The V call is TRBV29-1, the J call TRBJ2-1; 15 bases fit TRBD2. Trimming took 7 bases from V and 9 from J; bases not matched to a gene: 10. The CDR3 is 15 amino acids. Germline V gene sequence: CDR1 SQVTM, CDR2 ANQGSEA. CDR3 amino acids: CSASGLAGGGSEQFF. CDR3 bases: TGCAGCGCCTCGGGACTAGCGGGAGGTGGATCTGAGCAGTTCTTC.

The chain has TRBV4-2 and TRBJ2-1, with D perhaps matching TRBD2 (7 bases). Trimming removed 3 bases at V and 2 bases at J, with 20 bases between. The CDR3 has 18 amino acids. Germline CDR1 LGHNA, CDR2 YNFKEQ. The CDR3 here is CASSQGSRGLAAYNEQFF. As DNA, the CDR3 is TGTGCCAGCAGCCAGGGATCCAGGGGCCTAGCGGCCTACAATGAGCAGTTCTTC.

This clone was observed a few times. The V and J genes are TRBV18 and TRBJ2-7; 8 nucleotides align to TRBD1. The J segment lost 4 bases and the V segment lost 4 bases, leaving 9 bases of the junction unmatched. Germline CDR1 and CDR2: KGHSH and LQKENI. The CDR3 has 15 amino acids. DNA of the CDR3: TGTGCCAGCTCACTCACCGGGACAGGTGAGTACGAGCAGTACGTC. This encodes CASSLTGTGEYEQYV.

The table lists this clone with a few counts. This chain links TRBV7-2 with TRBJ2-5; D may correspond to TRBD1 or TRBD2 (5 bases each). Trimming left V 5 bases short and J 1 base short, with 8 bases between. The length of the CDR3 is 13 residues. Germline V lookup: CDR1 SGHTA, CDR2 FQGNSA. Here the CDR3 DNA reads TGTGCCAGCAGCCGAGGGACCCAAGAGACCCAGTACTTC. This translates into CASSRGTQETQYF.

This clone has just a few counts. The CDR3 protein is CSVVTRDRGTDTQYF. In nucleotides, the CDR3 is TGCAGCGTGGTCACCCGGGACAGGGGCACAGATACGCAGTATTTT. V and J are TRBV29-1 and TRBJ2-3, with 9 bases fitting TRBD1. Germline V CDR1 and CDR2: SQVTM, ANQGSEA. The CDR3 spans 15 residues. The ends lost 6 bases at V and 1 base at J; junction bases unmatched: 8.

This clone turned up a few times. The J gene is TRBJ2-3, the V gene TRBV18, with 12 bases matching TRBD2. Germline V lookup: CDR1 KGHSH, CDR2 LQKENI. The CDR3 is 16 residues long. V gave up 6 bases and J gave up 2 bases; unmatched junction bases: 6. This CDR3 reads CASSQLAGGNTDTQYF. CDR3 sequence (DNA): TGTGCCAGCTCTCAACTAGCGGGAGGTAACACAGATACGCAGTATTTT.

This clone was counted between two and nine times. The V gene is TRBV5-4, the J gene TRBJ2-3, with D uncertain. The germline V and J ends were trimmed by 5 bases and 4 bases, with 8 bases remaining between them. The CDR3 totals 12 residues. Germline CDR1 reads SGHNT; CDR2 reads YYREEE (reference sequence). The CDR3 nucleotides read TGTGCCAGCAGAATCGGGTCAGATACGCAGTATTTT. Its protein product is CASRIGSDTQYF.

This clone was found a few times. The V and J genes are TRBV4-3 and TRBJ1-2, with D possibly TRBD1 on 5 matching bases. The CDR3 sequence is 15 residues long. The ends were cut back, 2 bases at V and 5 bases at J, with 15 bases in the middle. Looked up from germline, CDR1 is LGHNA and CDR2 is YSLEER. CDR3 bases: TGCGCCAGCAGCCAATTGTCGCAGGGAGAATATGGCTACACCTTC. As protein: CASSQLSQGEYGYTF.

CDR3 loop: CASSHRGQGHNSPLHF. The CDR3 DNA follows: TGCGCCAGCAGCCATAGGGGACAGGGCCATAATTCACCCCTCCACTTT. The chain joins TRBV4-3 to TRBJ1-6, with 9 bases aligning to TRBD1. This CDR3 spans 16 amino acids. Looked up from germline, CDR1 is LGHNA and CDR2 is YSLEER. Trimming took 3 bases from V and 5 from J; bases not matched to a gene: 5.

The chain has TRBV7-2 and TRBJ2-6; 8 nucleotides align to TRBD2. Per germline, CDR1 SGHTA and CDR2 FQGNSA. With V trimmed by 3 bases and J by 5 bases, 3 bases remained unmatched. The CDR3 extends over 15 amino acids. DNA of the CDR3: TGTGCCAGCAGCTTTGGACTAGCCAGGGCCAACGTCCTGACTTTC. Protein: CASSFGLARANVLTF.

This clone occurred a few times. V usage is TRBV4-3 and J usage is TRBJ1-2; D unclear. CDR1 is LGHNA and CDR2 is YSLEER in the germline V gene. The length of the CDR3 is 14 residues. The V and J ends lost 0 bases and 4 bases respectively, with 9 bases between them. In nucleotides, the CDR3 is TGCGCCAGCAGCCAAGATTCCTCCTTCTATGGCTACACCTTC. Amino acids: CASSQDSSFYGYTF.

This clone was counted a few times. The identical CDR3 is also encoded by other nucleotide sequences in the sample. The chain links TRBV9 to TRBJ2-7; 11 positions match TRBD2. Germline CDR1 and CDR2: SGDLS and YYNGEE. J gave up 4 bases and V 0 bases, and 0 bases lay outside the gene matches. The CDR3 length is 14 residues. The CDR3 sequence: CASSVASGGYEQYF. CDR3 nucleotides: TGTGCCAGCAGCGTAGCTAGCGGGGGGTACGAGCAGTACTTC.

This clone was found a few times. This sequence joins TRBV7-2 and TRBJ1-1, with D possibly being TRBD1 (5 bases). The CDR3 covers 14 residues. V lost 5 bases to trimming and J lost 0 bases, with 10 bases between them. Germline V CDR1 and CDR2: SGHTA, FQGNSA. The DNA for the CDR3 is TGTGCCAGCAGCACCCGACAGTTGAACACTGAAGCTTTCTTT. This encodes CASSTRQLNTEAFF.

This clone was recorded a few times. V gene TRBV30 combines with J gene TRBJ1-2; a possible D gene is TRBD1 (5 bases). V shed 4 bases and J shed 13 bases, with 22 bases lying between them. Germline V gives CDR1 GTSNPN, CDR2 SVGIG (reference sequence). This CDR3 comprises 13 residues. The CDR3: CAWTPGNTFSSTF. Written as DNA, the CDR3 is TGTGCCTGGACCCCAGGGAACACGTTCAGTTCCACCTTC.

The V call is TRBV18, the J call TRBJ2-2, with TRBD2 matching 9 bases. Germline V gene data show CDR1 as KGHSH and CDR2 as LQKENI. V shed 1 base, J shed 0 bases, and the junction held 0 bases outside the gene matches. This CDR3 is built from 16 residues. The CDR3 sequence is CASSPRLAANTGELFF. CDR3 nucleotides: TGTGCCAGCTCACCACGACTAGCGGCGAACACCGGGGAGCTGTTTTTT.

The table lists this clone with a few counts. This chain links TRBV6-5 with TRBJ2-1; 7 bases map to TRBD1. The CDR3 spans 15 residues. Germline V lookup: CDR1 MNHEY, CDR2 SVGAGI. With V trimmed by 5 bases and J by 6 bases, 10 bases remained unmatched. CDR3 sequence (DNA): TGTGCCAGCAGTCGGACAGGCCACCTCGGCAATGAGCAGTTCTTC. Translating gives CASSRTGHLGNEQFF.

The sample holds a few counts of this clone. The chain has TRBV9 and TRBJ2-1; tentatively, D is TRBD2 (6 bases). The germline V gene has CDR1 SGDLS and CDR2 YYNGEE. Trimming left V 5 bases short and J 5 bases short, with 11 bases between. This CDR3 region has 13 residues. The CDR3 loop reads CASSSGPNNEQFF. DNA of the CDR3: TGTGCCAGCAGTAGCGGACCGAACAATGAGCAGTTCTTC.

This clone was observed a handful of times. The V call is TRBV9, the J call TRBJ2-5, with D perhaps matching TRBD1 (5 bases). Per the germline V gene, CDR1 is SGDLS and CDR2 is YYNGEE. This CDR3 comprises 13 residues. The V and J ends lost 3 bases and 5 bases respectively, with 11 bases between them. The CDR3 nucleotides are TGTGCCAGCAGCGCGACAGCCGGGGAGACCCAGTACTTC. Residues: CASSATAGETQYF.

In this sample, this clone turned up a few times. The gene calls are TRBV7-9 and TRBJ2-7; D may be TRBD1 (5 bases). The length of the CDR3 is 16 residues. The germline CDR1 and CDR2 sequences are SEHNR and FQNEAQ (reference sequence). The V and J ends lost 1 base and 5 bases respectively, with 18 bases between them. The DNA of the CDR3 is TGTGCCAGCAGCTTAGTCCCCAGGGCAAATGGGGACGAGCAGTACGTC. Translating gives CASSLVPRANGDEQYV.